These T cell receptor beta chains were read from a single sample in a study of T-cell reconstitution after alpha-beta-depleted transplantation in children. TCRdb reprocessed the PCR reads via MiXCR and lists one record per CDR3 protein. This table has about 120,000 distinct CDR3 sequences, about 9.3% appearing once. Specimen: PBMCs from the stem cell graft donor, collected from the stem cell graft. The receptors originated from a human donor who donated a stem cell graft to a child with acute lymphoblastic leukemia. CDR3s include the opening cysteine and the closing phenylalanine or tryptophan. The D gene is left open where the match is weak. Clone sizes are given selectively: once, few, many, or a class where the clone is expanded.

.	TRBJ2-1	TRBV5-1	many	TGCGCCAGCAGCGTCACGGGAGTATCCTACAATGAGCAGTTCTTC	CASSVTGVSYNEQFF
.	TRBJ2-5	TRBV6-2/TRBV6-3	many	TGTGCCAGCAGTAAAAGTCTCGGGGGGCCGGGGGAGACCCAGTACTTC	CASSKSLGGPGETQYF
TRBD1	TRBJ1-2	TRBV20-1	.	TGCAGTGCTAGAGATCCGCTGACAGGGTTTAACGGCTACACCTTC	CSARDPLTGFNGYTF
.	TRBJ2-1	TRBV19	.	TGTGCCAGTAGTACTGGACAGACCTTGCAGTTCTTC	CASSTGQTLQFF
.	TRBJ2-1	TRBV15	many	TGTGCCACCAGCAGAGACTGGTCGGGAGCGGAGTACAATGAGCAGTTCTTC	CATSRDWSGAEYNEQFF
.	TRBJ2-5	TRBV5-4	few	TGTGCCAGCAGCTTGGTAGCTCGAGAGACCCAGTACTTC	CASSLVARETQYF
.	TRBJ1-6	TRBV7-2	many	TGTGCCAGCAGCTCAACCGCGGGGTCTAATTCACCCCTCCACTTT	CASSSTAGSNSPLHF
TRBD2	TRBJ2-3	TRBV28	few	TGTGCCAGCAGTCCACTAGCGGGAGATACGCAGTATTTT	CASSPLAGDTQYF
.	TRBJ2-2	TRBV7-2	many	TGTGCCAGCAGCTTAAGGTACAGCCCCACCGGGGAGCTGTTTTTT	CASSLRYSPTGELFF
.	TRBJ2-5	TRBV20-1	many	TGCAGTGCTAGAGATCTAAGAGGGGCAGATGAGACCCAGTACTTC	CSARDLRGADETQYF
.	TRBJ2-1	TRBV27	many	TGTGCCAGCAGTCCGACTAGGTACAATGAGCAGTTCTTC	CASSPTRYNEQFF
TRBD1	TRBJ2-7	TRBV20-1	many	TGCAGTGCTGACCGGTGGGGACAGGGGCGCTACGAGCAGTACTTC	CSADRWGQGRYEQYF
TRBD2	TRBJ2-1	TRBV7-2	many	TGTGCCAGCAGCGGTCGTTTAGCGGGAGGGCCCAATGAGCAGTTCTTC	CASSGRLAGGPNEQFF
TRBD2	TRBJ2-2	TRBV24-1	many	TGTGCCACCAGTGATCCCCTAGCGGGAGGTAACACCGGGGAGCTGTTTTTT	CATSDPLAGGNTGELFF
.	TRBJ1-3	TRBV5-1	many	TGCGCCAGCAGCCCTATAGAAAGCGCCTCTGGAAACACCATATATTTT	CASSPIESASGNTIYF
.	TRBJ1-2	TRBV7-2	many	TGTGCCAGCAGCTTAAGTCAGGGCTATGGCTACACCTTC	CASSLSQGYGYTF
TRBD1	TRBJ1-1	TRBV20-1	many	TGCAGTGCTAGACTGACAGGGGCCAAACCTGAAGCTTTCTTT	CSARLTGAKPEAFF
.	TRBJ1-1	TRBV12-3/TRBV12-4	many	TGTGCCAGCACCCTAAGGCAGGCCCCTGAAGCTTTCTTT	CASTLRQAPEAFF
.	TRBJ1-1	TRBV6-6	many	TGTGCCAGCAGCCGGACGGCTAATACTGAAGCTTTCTTT	CASSRTANTEAFF
TRBD1	TRBJ2-4	TRBV7-2	many	TGTGCCAGCAGCCCTACAGGGGGCAACAAAAACATTCAGTACTTC	CASSPTGGNKNIQYF